The rows below give T cell receptor beta chains drawn from one sample of a study of cytomegalovirus exposure and HLA in healthy donors. Measured with immunoSEQ multiplex PCR; TCRdb has only the in-frame clones, and not every one. Here the sample spans 60,000 to 75,000 clones, roughly nine tenths being singletons. The sequencing input was PBMCs. Every receptor here comes from a woman aged 25-40 years in good health and CMV-seropositive. The CDR3 runs from the conserved cysteine through the conserved F or W. The size of a clone is reported for some rows only, either as once, few or many, or as a class for expanded clones.

clone_size	v_call	cdr3_aa
once	TRBV29-1	CSASTSQGPSQGHQPQHF
-	TRBV30	CAWRSQGGTEAFF
-	TRBV9	CASSVGTANTEAFF
-	TRBV11-2	CASSLNYREETQYF
-	TRBV21-1	CASSKGGGLAGETQYF
-	TRBV10-1	CASRLDRPNSPLHF
-	TRBV5-4	CASSFGETGELFF
-	TRBV6-5	CASSYTGRSGNTIYF
-	TRBV27	CASSLKQSYEQYF
-	TRBV23-1	CASTFRYF
once	TRBV7-6	CASSLLAESSYNEQFF